This T cell receptor (beta chain) was obtained from a study of T cell responses to AZD1222 COVID-19 vaccine. The study, taken as a whole, reports: The sample set comprised mostly white British donors with more females, and clonal diversity was possibly underestimated. Spike regions recognized by vaccine-associated CD4 TCRs spanned the protein, led by 160-218 and 743-854.

Assay: immunoSEQ multiplex PCR; the TCRdb copy retains only in-frame clones and omits some. The top ten hold more than 9% of the sample, which has fewer than 200,000 clones, roughly 92% seen once. This clone occurred once. The antigen is not known. The V gene's germline CDR1 is MNHEY and CDR2 SVGAGI. This CDR3 has 15 amino acids. V was clipped by 2 bases and J by 0 bases, with 10 bases between them. The chain recombines TRBV6-5 with TRBJ1-2; a possible D gene is TRBD1 (5 bases). The receptor was isolated from an adult in good health. The input for sequencing was peripheral blood, taken on day 0 of AZD1222 vaccination. CDR3 sequence: CASSYRQGANYGYTF. DNA for the CDR3: TGTGCCAGCAGTTACCGGCAGGGAGCTAACTATGGCTACACCTTC.